This T cell receptor (beta chain) is drawn from a study of metastatic and nonmetastatic thyroid tumors. Concerning this clone itself: This sequence may be a read error, since a much larger clone differs from it by one base.

Patients had received no treatment of any kind before thyroid surgery. The CDR3 is 15 amino acids. Trimming took 0 bases from V and 5 from J; bases not matched to a gene: 4. Germline V CDR1 and CDR2: SGDLS, YYNGEE. TCRdb re-analyzed the PCR reads through MiXCR. The sample records some 64,000 clones, 4% to 5% being singletons. Sequencing was done on a sample of blood. The V call is TRBV9, the J call TRBJ1-3; TRBD1 aligns across 8 bases. The clonotype comes from a female donor with papillary thyroid cancer or a benign thyroid nodule (not recorded which). Some clones in this sample may be carry-over from other donors' samples. DNA for the CDR3: TGTGCCAGCAGCGTAGGTTGGACAGGGAGAAACACCATATATTTT. As protein: CASSVGWTGRNTIYF. Full variable domain (outside the CDR3, taken from reference TRBV9 and TRBJ1-3): DSGVTQTPKHLITATGQRVTLRCSPRSGDLSVYWYQQSLDQGLQFLIQYYNGEERAKGNILERFSAQQFPDLHSELNLSSLELGDSALYFCASSVGWTGRNTIYFGEGSWLTVV.